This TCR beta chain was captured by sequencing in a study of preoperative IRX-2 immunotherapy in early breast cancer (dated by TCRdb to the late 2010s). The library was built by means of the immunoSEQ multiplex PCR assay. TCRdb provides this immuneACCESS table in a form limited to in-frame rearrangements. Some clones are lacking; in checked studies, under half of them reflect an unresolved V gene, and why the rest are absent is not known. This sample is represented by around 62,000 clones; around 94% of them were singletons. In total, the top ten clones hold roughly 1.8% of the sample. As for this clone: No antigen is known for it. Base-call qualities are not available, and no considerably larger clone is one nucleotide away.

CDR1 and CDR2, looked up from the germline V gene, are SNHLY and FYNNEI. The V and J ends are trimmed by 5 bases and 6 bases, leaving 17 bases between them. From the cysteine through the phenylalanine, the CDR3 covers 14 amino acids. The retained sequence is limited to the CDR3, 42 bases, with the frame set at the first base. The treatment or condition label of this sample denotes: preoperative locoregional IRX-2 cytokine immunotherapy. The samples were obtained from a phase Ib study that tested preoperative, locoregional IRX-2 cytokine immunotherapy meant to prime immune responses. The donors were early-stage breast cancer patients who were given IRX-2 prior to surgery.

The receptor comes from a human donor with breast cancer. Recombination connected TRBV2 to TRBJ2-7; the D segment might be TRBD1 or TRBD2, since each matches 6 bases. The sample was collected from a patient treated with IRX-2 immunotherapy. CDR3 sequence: CASSPGARGGEQYF. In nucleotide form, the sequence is TGTGCCAGCAGTCCGGGGGCCAGGGGAGGCGAGCAGTACTTC.